A selection of T cell receptor beta chains follows, all from one sample in a study of blood T cell repertoires in COVID-19. The data were produced by immunoSEQ multiplex PCR, yet TCRdb's version contains in-frame clones alone and is incomplete. The profile covers roughly 280,000 clones, with roughly 91% appearing a single time and 1.5% to 2% taken by the ten largest. Sequencing was done on a sample of PBMCs or T cells enriched from blood (not recorded which). The source of these receptors is a woman aged 55-75 years who had recovered from COVID-19. Both conserved end residues are part of each CDR3. D genes are given only for firm matches. The size of a clone is reported for some rows only, either as once, few or many, or as a class for expanded clones.

CDR3: CASSFSGVNTEAFF
DNA: TGTGCCAGCAGCTTTTCCGGAGTGAACACTGAAGCTTTCTTT
D: -
size: -
J: TRBJ1-1
V: TRBV5-4
length: 14

CDR3: CASRLSGGVYNEQFF
DNA: TGTGCCAGCAGGCTGAGCGGGGGGGTCTACAATGAGCAGTTCTTC
D: TRBD2
size: -
J: TRBJ2-1
V: TRBV6-6
length: 15

CDR3: CASSLGSGLHTEAFF
DNA: TGTGCCAGCAGCTTAGGGTCCGGGTTGCACACTGAAGCTTTCTTT
D: -
size: -
J: TRBJ1-1
V: TRBV7-9
length: 15

CDR3: CATSVPPGASGSYEQFF
DNA: TGTGCCACCAGTGTACCTCCCGGGGCTAGCGGGAGTTATGAGCAGTTCTTC
D: TRBD2
size: -
J: TRBJ2-1
V: TRBV24-1
length: 17

CDR3: CASSATSGSSYEQYF
DNA: TGTGCCAGCAGCGCAACTAGCGGGAGCTCCTACGAGCAGTACTTC
D: TRBD2
size: -
J: TRBJ2-7
V: TRBV9
length: 15

CDR3: CASSVGGDGYTF
DNA: TGTGCCAGCAGCGTAGGGGGCGATGGCTACACCTTC
D: -
size: -
J: TRBJ1-2
V: TRBV9
length: 12

CDR3: CASSLVGREAFF
DNA: TGTGCCAGCAGCTTAGTGGGCCGTGAAGCTTTCTTT
D: -
size: -
J: TRBJ1-1
V: TRBV13
length: 12

CDR3: CASTGMTGGGDTQYF
DNA: TGTGCCAGCACCGGAATGACAGGGGGCGGAGATACGCAGTATTTT
D: TRBD1
size: -
J: TRBJ2-3
V: TRBV9
length: 15

CDR3: CASSQDKGTGIYNEQFF
DNA: TGCGCCAGCAGCCAAGATAAGGGGACAGGTATCTACAATGAGCAGTTCTTC
D: TRBD1
size: -
J: TRBJ2-1
V: TRBV4-1
length: 17

CDR3: CASSSRQGTQYF
DNA: TGTGCCAGCAGCTCCAGACAGGGAACGCAGTATTTT
D: TRBD1
size: -
J: TRBJ2-3
V: TRBV5-4
length: 12

CDR3: CASSLVAGGNTGELFF
DNA: TGTGCCAGCAGCTTAGTGGCGGGGGGGAACACCGGGGAGCTGTTTTTT
D: TRBD2
size: -
J: TRBJ2-2
V: TRBV7-8
length: 16

CDR3: CASSGGRAAYNEQFF
DNA: TGTGCCAGCAGTGGTGGGAGGGCCGCCTACAATGAGCAGTTCTTC
D: TRBD2
size: -
J: TRBJ2-1
V: TRBV7-3
length: 15

CDR3: CATSRDRQVGSPLHF
DNA: TGTGCCACCAGCAGAGATCGACAGGTTGGTTCACCCCTCCACTTT
D: -
size: -
J: TRBJ1-6
V: TRBV15
length: 15

CDR3: CASRVGANYGYTF
DNA: TGTGCCAGCAGAGTAGGGGCGAACTATGGCTACACCTTC
D: -
size: -
J: TRBJ1-2
V: TRBV2
length: 13

CDR3: CSAVGDYLGEQYF
DNA: TGCAGCGCTGTTGGGGACTACCTTGGGGAGCAGTACTTC
D: TRBD2
size: -
J: TRBJ2-7
V: TRBV29-1
length: 13

CDR3: CASSSGDWPYNEQFF
DNA: TGTGCCAGCTCCTCGGGGGACTGGCCATACAATGAGCAGTTCTTC
D: -
size: -
J: TRBJ2-1
V: TRBV27
length: 15

CDR3: CASSKGGRDSNTEAFF
DNA: TGTGCCAGCAGCAAAGGGGGTCGGGACTCCAACACTGAAGCTTTCTTT
D: -
size: -
J: TRBJ1-1
V: TRBV21-1
length: 16

CDR3: CASSEWNRENQPQHF
DNA: TGTGCCAGCAGTGAATGGAATAGGGAGAATCAGCCCCAGCATTTT
D: -
size: -
J: TRBJ1-5
V: TRBV2
length: 15

CDR3: CASSHTNTEAFF
DNA: TGTGCCAGCAGCCACACGAACACTGAAGCTTTCTTT
D: -
size: few
J: TRBJ1-1
V: TRBV7-9
length: 12

CDR3: CASSPSGRNEQYF
DNA: TGTGCCAGCAGCCCTAGCGGCAGAAACGAGCAGTACTTC
D: TRBD2
size: -
J: TRBJ2-7
V: TRBV11-3
length: 13